This TCR beta chain derives from a study of T-cell memory formation after mild COVID-19. Study-level background: Clusters of TCRs were largely donor specific. Study-level points and caveats: Day 15 to 85 contracting clones showed balanced CD4/CD8; later expanders leaned CD4+. Pre-infection memory contained some responding clones, which suggested that cross-reactive memory had joined.

The germline gives CDR1 LGHDT, CDR2 YNNKEL (reference sequence). V was trimmed by 2 bases and J by 5 bases, leaving 13 bases between them. This CDR3 is 14 amino acids long. This clonotype has only a few counts. Its antigen is unidentified. TCRalpha and TCRbeta libraries used 5'RACE with constant-segment primers and UMIs. TCRdb passed the 5' RACE reads through MiXCR, listing each CDR3 protein once. The sample consists of about 360,000 distinct CDR3 sequences, under 15% of them appearing once. This receptor was identified in a man younger than 35 who had mild COVID-19 (a few samples of this study predate the infection). Cell type and time point are not known. V is TRBV3-1 and J is TRBJ2-7; D may be TRBD1 or TRBD2 (5 bases each). The sequenced material came from PBMCs or a T cell subset sorted from them (not recorded which). The CDR3 DNA reads as TGTGCCAGCAGCCAACTCCCGCTGGGGGACGAGCAGTACTTC. It specifies CASSQLPLGDEQYF.